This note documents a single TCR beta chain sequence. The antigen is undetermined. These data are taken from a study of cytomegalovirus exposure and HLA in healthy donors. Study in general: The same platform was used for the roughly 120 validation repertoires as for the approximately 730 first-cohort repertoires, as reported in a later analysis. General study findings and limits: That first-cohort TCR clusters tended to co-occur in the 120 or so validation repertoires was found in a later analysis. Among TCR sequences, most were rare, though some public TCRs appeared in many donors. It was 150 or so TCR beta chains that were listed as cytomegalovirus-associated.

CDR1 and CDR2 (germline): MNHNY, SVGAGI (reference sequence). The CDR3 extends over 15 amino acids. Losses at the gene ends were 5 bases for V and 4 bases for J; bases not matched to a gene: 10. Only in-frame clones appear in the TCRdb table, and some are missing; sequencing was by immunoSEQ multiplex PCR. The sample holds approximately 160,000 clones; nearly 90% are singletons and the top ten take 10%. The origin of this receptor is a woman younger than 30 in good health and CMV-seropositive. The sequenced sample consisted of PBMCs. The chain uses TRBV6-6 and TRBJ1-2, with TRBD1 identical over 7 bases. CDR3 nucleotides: TGTGCCAGCAGTCAACAGGGGCGAGGGGGCTATGGCTACACCTTC. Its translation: CASSQQGRGGYGYTF.